This T cell receptor (beta chain) was observed in a study of blood T cell repertoires in COVID-19. Profiled with immunoSEQ multiplex PCR; TCRdb holds only in-frame clones, not every one. Of about 290,000 clones detected, around 90% appear once; the ten largest clones hold 1.7%. The CDR3 runs 14 residues. Germline CDR1 SGHRS, CDR2 YFSETQ. The trim removed 3 bases at V and 13 bases at J, leaving 8 bases unmatched. This receptor was identified in a woman aged 35 to 49 who had recovered from COVID-19. The chain employs TRBV5-1 and TRBJ2-2; 11 nucleotides align to TRBD1. Sequencing was performed on PBMCs or T cells enriched from blood (not recorded which). The CDR3 sequence: CASSYGTGGLLLFF. CDR3 bases: TGCGCCAGCAGCTACGGGACAGGGGGGCTCCTGCTGTTTTTT.